A selection of T cell receptor beta chains follows, all from one sample in a study of patients and donors after allogeneic stem cell transplantation. TCRdb recomputed calls from the RT-PCR reads with MiXCR, one row per CDR3 protein. The sample lists 400,000 to 450,000 distinct CDR3 sequences; around 15% were seen once. Sample: blood, either unsorted or a sorted T cell fraction (not recorded which). The source is a human donor who was either an allogeneic HSCT recipient or a stem cell or donor lymphocyte infusion donor (not recorded which). It is not recorded whose cells these are; they may come from a transplant donor. Both conserved end residues are part of each CDR3. Each record gives: J gene, D gene, V gene, CDR3 protein. D genes are given only for firm matches.

TRBJ2-1,-,TRBV20-1,CSARPDIYNEQFF
TRBJ1-6,-,TRBV20-1,CSASEGSSYNSPLHF
TRBJ2-5,TRBD2,TRBV14,CASNLAGGPLETQYF
TRBJ1-2,TRBD1,TRBV20-1,CSARRTGVDYGYTF
TRBJ2-5,-,TRBV24-1,CATLQEIDQETQYF
TRBJ1-4,-,TRBV15,CATSQGVREKLFF
TRBJ2-3,TRBD2,TRBV7-2,CASSLVFLAGPGTQYF
TRBJ2-1,TRBD2,TRBV29-1,CSVPRAGGYNEQFF
TRBJ1-2,-,TRBV10-3,CAPSGGGYTF
TRBJ2-7,TRBD2,TRBV3-1,CASSQGELAGVRAYEQYF
TRBJ2-3,-,TRBV4-1,CASSGAGGSLDTQYF
TRBJ1-3,-,TRBV7-8,CASSLRTDSSGNTIYF
TRBJ1-4,-,TRBV4-3,CASSQGTTTNEKLFF
TRBJ1-2,-,TRBV9,CASSVRVTDGYTF
TRBJ2-3,-,TRBV28,CASSRAGQLTDTQYF
TRBJ2-7,-,TRBV5-1,CASSLPAGSSYEQYF